This T cell receptor beta chain came from a study of T cells in localized non-small cell lung cancer. V shed 3 bases and J shed 4 bases, with 6 bases lying between them. The CDR3 is 12 residues long. Germline values: CDR1 KGHSH, CDR2 LQKENI. The data were produced by immunoSEQ multiplex PCR, yet TCRdb's version contains in-frame clones alone and is incomplete. The sample gives more than 20,000 clones, approximately 84% of which show up once; more than 4.5% is in the top ten. Study outcomes and limitations: Greater blood T cell density accompanied longer overall survival. The study sequenced only one region of the tumor. As a result, intratumor heterogeneity could not be excluded and remains possible. Adjacent lung held a median about 57 of the top 100 tumor clones.

This clone was counted once. Its target is unknown. This chain connects TRBV18 to TRBJ2-5; D is uncertain. The clonotype originates from a man aged 35 to 70 with stage II lung adenocarcinoma. The source material was PBMCs, sampled before any cancer treatment. CDR3 DNA: TGTGCCAGCTCACCGACCGGAGAGACCCAGTACTTC. It translates to CASSPTGETQYF.